Listed here are 7 T cell receptor beta chains from one sample, sequenced in a study of blood T cell repertoires in COVID-19 (TCRdb year 2020). The library came from the immunoSEQ multiplex PCR assay. Here the immuneACCESS table is served through TCRdb, limited to in-frame sequences with V and J called. Missing clones are a known gap in these copies; in checked studies unresolved V genes cover under half, and the rest lacks a known reason. This sample is represented by around 100,000 clones; approximately 84% of them were singletons. The ten largest clones represent roughly 24% of the sample. The sequenced material came from peripheral blood. All receptors come from a human donor in a cohort sampled during active COVID-19.

This clone was observed a handful of times. The chain has TRBV19 and TRBJ2-2; perhaps TRBD2 as D (5 bases). Germline V lookup: CDR1 LNHDA, CDR2 SQIVND (reference sequence). This CDR3 contains 14 residues. Trimming shortened V by 3 bases and J by 1 base, and 6 bases separated the two germline ends. CDR3 sequence reads: CASSISVNTGELFF. CDR3 DNA sequence: TGTGCCAGTAGTATTAGCGTGAACACCGGGGAGCTGTTTTTT. Full variable domain (outside the CDR3, taken from reference TRBV19 and TRBJ2-2): DGGITQSPKYLFRKEGQNVTLSCEQNLNHDAMYWYRQDPGQGLRLIYYSQIVNDFQKGDIAEGYSVSREKKESFPLTVTSAQKNPTAFYLCASSISVNTGELFFGEGSRLTVL.

V usage is TRBV7-9 and J usage is TRBJ2-1, with TRBD2 matching over 12 bases. V trimming: 5 bases; J trimming: 6 bases; junction bases outside the gene matches: 5. The length of the CDR3 is 15 residues. CDR1 and CDR2 (germline): SEHNR, FQNEAQ (reference sequence). This chain's CDR3 is CASSQTSGGPNEQFF. Written as DNA, the CDR3 is TGTGCCAGCAGCCAAACTAGCGGGGGGCCCAATGAGCAGTTCTTC.

V is TRBV7-8 and J is TRBJ2-5; 14 nucleotides agree with TRBD2. CDR3 length: 16 residues. V gave up 5 bases and J gave up 4 bases; unmatched junction bases: 6. CDR1 is SGHVS and CDR2 is FQNEAQ in the germline V gene. CDR3 sequence reads: CASSRTSGRFGETQYF. In nucleotides, the CDR3 is TGTGCCAGCAGCCGGACTAGCGGGAGGTTCGGAGAGACCCAGTACTTC.

The rearrangement links TRBV28 to TRBJ2-7; TRBD2 agrees at 7 bases. V shed 6 bases, J shed 0 bases, and the junction held 8 bases outside the gene matches. The CDR3 sequence is 15 residues long. In germline, CDR1 is MDHEN, CDR2 SYDVKM. CDR3 in amino acids: CASSSGGTHSYEQYF. CDR3 nucleotides: TGTGCCAGCAGCTCCGGGGGGACGCACTCCTACGAGCAGTACTTC.

Only one count was recorded for this clone. The rearrangement uses TRBV28 and TRBJ2-6; D might be TRBD2 (6 bases). The CDR3 loop spans 15 amino acids. The germline V and J ends were trimmed by 7 bases and 4 bases, with 14 bases remaining between them. Germline loops: CDR1 MDHEN, CDR2 SYDVKM. CDR3 protein: CASISGGTGANVLTF. In DNA, the CDR3 is TGTGCCAGCATTAGTGGCGGGACCGGGGCCAACGTCCTGACTTTC.

This chain uses TRBV7-9 with TRBJ1-6; D uncertain. Germline V gives CDR1 SEHNR, CDR2 FQNEAQ (reference sequence). CDR3 length: 12 residues. Trimming stripped 4 bases from V and 11 bases from J, with 9 bases between. The CDR3 spells CASSSISTPLHF. In nucleotides, the CDR3 is TGTGCCAGCAGCTCCATTTCCACACCCCTCCACTTT.

This clone was counted a single time. The CDR3 nucleotides read TGTGCCAGCAGTTCGGGTATGGCCAAAAACATTCAGTACTTC. Its translation is CASSSGMAKNIQYF. This chain connects TRBV6-5 to TRBJ2-4; D not resolved. The length of the CDR3 is 14 residues. V was cut by 4 bases and J by 1 base, with 8 bases left in between. Germline V gives CDR1 MNHEY, CDR2 SVGAGI.